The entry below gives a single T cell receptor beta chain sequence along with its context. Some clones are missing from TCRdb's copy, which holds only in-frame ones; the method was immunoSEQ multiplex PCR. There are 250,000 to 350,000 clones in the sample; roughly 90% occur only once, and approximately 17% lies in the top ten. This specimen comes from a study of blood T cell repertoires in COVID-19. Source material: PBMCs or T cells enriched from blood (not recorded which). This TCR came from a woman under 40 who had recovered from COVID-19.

CDR3 sequence: CASSSRAREIYGYTF. The CDR3 DNA follows: TGTGCCAGCAGCTCCAGAGCCCGGGAGATCTATGGCTACACCTTC. The chain has TRBV5-8 and TRBJ1-2; D unresolved. The germline V gene has CDR1 SGHTS and CDR2 YDEGEE. V dropped 3 bases and J dropped 4 bases, with 16 bases sitting between them. The CDR3 consists of 15 residues.